These T cell receptor beta chains were read from a single sample in a study of graft-versus-host responses after intestinal transplantation. These receptors have no known antigen. Assay: immunoSEQ multiplex PCR; the TCRdb copy retains only in-frame clones and omits some. Here the sample spans under 150,000 clones, just over 90% being singletons. The source was unstimulated CD4+ T cells sorted from spleen or lymph node cells, collected before intestinal transplant. These receptors came from a human donor who received an intestinal transplant. The CDR3 runs from the conserved cysteine through the conserved F or W. A D gene is named only where the DNA matches it firmly. Rows give clone size only sometimes, using once, few, many, or a class for an expanded clone.

D: TRBD1; J: TRBJ1-5; V: TRBV7-2; size: -; CDR3: CASSYVGQGVNQPQHF; DNA: TGTGCCAGCAGCTATGTTGGACAGGGTGTGAATCAGCCCCAGCATTTT
D: -; J: TRBJ2-7; V: TRBV11-2; size: -; CDR3: CASNPSPGRAYEQYF; DNA: TGTGCCAGCAATCCCTCTCCCGGCAGGGCCTACGAGCAGTACTTC
D: TRBD1; J: TRBJ1-2; V: TRBV4-3; size: -; CDR3: CASSQGSDRGGGYTF; DNA: TGCGCCAGCAGCCAAGGGTCTGACAGGGGTGGTGGCTACACCTTC
D: -; J: TRBJ1-1; V: TRBV5-1; size: -; CDR3: CASSWRGLNTEAFF; DNA: TGCGCCAGCAGCTGGAGGGGTCTGAACACTGAAGCTTTCTTT
D: TRBD1; J: TRBJ1-5; V: TRBV10-1; size: -; CDR3: CASSESKRGQGARDQPQHF; DNA: TGCGCCAGCAGTGAGTCGAAGCGGGGCCAGGGGGCGAGAGATCAGCCCCAGCATTTT
D: -; J: TRBJ1-1; V: TRBV2; size: -; CDR3: CASSVRGNMNTEAFF; DNA: TGTGCCAGCAGTGTTAGGGGCAACATGAACACTGAAGCTTTCTTT
D: -; J: TRBJ1-2; V: TRBV5-1; size: -; CDR3: CASRGGTAYGYTF; DNA: TGCGCCAGCCGTGGAGGGACTGCGTATGGCTACACCTTC
D: -; J: TRBJ2-1; V: TRBV18; size: once; CDR3: CASSPMTVYNEQFF; DNA: TGTGCCAGCTCACCAATGACAGTCTACAATGAGCAGTTCTTC
D: -; J: TRBJ1-1; V: TRBV27; size: -; CDR3: CASSFRGADTEAFF; DNA: TGTGCCAGCAGTTTCAGGGGCGCGGACACTGAAGCTTTCTTT
D: -; J: TRBJ1-5; V: TRBV5-8; size: -; CDR3: CASSLSGSNQPQHF; DNA: TGTGCCAGCAGCTTATCCGGTAGCAATCAGCCCCAGCATTTT
D: TRBD2; J: TRBJ2-3; V: TRBV11-3; size: once; CDR3: CASSSGSGGALDTQYF; DNA: TGTGCCAGCAGCAGTGGCAGCGGGGGGGCTTTAGATACGCAGTATTTT